Following are 24 T cell receptor beta chains from one sample sequenced in a study of blood T cell repertoires in COVID-19. The method was immunoSEQ multiplex PCR; TCRdb's version includes in-frame clones alone and lacks a portion of them. The repertoire holds more than 65,000 clones, 65% to 80% seen once, with about 20% in the top ten. Sequencing was done on a sample of peripheral blood. These receptors came from a woman older than 75 with active or convalescent COVID-19.

The chain uses TRBV30 and TRBJ2-7; a weak D match, TRBD1 (6 bases). Looked up from germline, CDR1 is GTSNPN and CDR2 is SVGIG (reference sequence). The CDR3 is made up of 15 amino acids. V lost 6 bases to trimming and J lost 2 bases, with 20 bases between them. The CDR3 region is CACPKVGTSTYEQYF. CDR3 DNA: TGTGCCTGCCCTAAGGTAGGGACATCTACCTACGAGCAGTACTTC.

The chain links TRBV5-4 to TRBJ2-2; the match to TRBD1 covers 9 bases. This CDR3 has 16 amino acids. CDR1 and CDR2 from the germline V gene are SGHNT and YYREEE (reference sequence). V shed 3 bases and J 4 bases; nucleotides not matched to a gene: 7. DNA of the CDR3: TGTGCCAGCAGCTCCGGGACAGGGTCGATCACCGGGGAGCTGTTTTTT. It encodes CASSSGTGSITGELFF.

This clone was seen more than once but under ten times. The chain employs TRBV7-6 and TRBJ2-2; 10 bases line up with TRBD2. CDR3 length equals 18 residues. V was pared by 3 bases and J by 0 bases, with 7 bases of the junction left unmatched. Germline V gene data show CDR1 as SGHVS and CDR2 as FNYEAQ. In DNA form, the CDR3 reads TGTGCCAGCAGCTTTCCTAGCGGGGGCCACCCGAACACCGGGGAGCTGTTTTTT. As protein: CASSFPSGGHPNTGELFF. Drawing the rest from reference TRBV7-6 and TRBJ2-2, the complete variable domain is GAGVSQSPRYKVTKRGQDVALRCDPISGHVSLYWYRQALGQGPEFLTYFNYEAQQDKSGLPNDRFSAERPEGSISTLTIQRTEQRDSAMYRCASSFPSGGHPNTGELFFGEGSRLTVL.

The chain carries TRBV7-3 and TRBJ2-5; D is undetermined. CDR3 length: 13 amino acids. Germline-derived CDR1 and CDR2 are SGHTA and FQGTGA. V was cut by 5 bases and J by 3 bases, with 10 bases left in between. CDR3 nucleotide sequence: TGTGCCAGCAGCCGCGGTCGGGAAGAGACCCAGTACTTC. Protein: CASSRGREETQYF.

The J gene is TRBJ1-3, the V gene TRBV20-1, with D perhaps matching TRBD1 (5 bases). CDR1 and CDR2 from the germline V gene are DFQATT and SNEGSKA (reference sequence). The length of the CDR3 is 14 residues. Trimming took off 3 bases at V and 0 bases at J, with 9 bases between the two ends. CDR3 residues: CSASIGASGNTIYF. The CDR3, as DNA: TGCAGTGCTAGTATTGGGGCCTCTGGAAACACCATATATTTT.

There are a few counts of this clone. V and J are TRBV28 and TRBJ2-7, with D maybe TRBD1 (5 bases). The germline V gene encodes CDR1 MDHEN and CDR2 SYDVKM. V was clipped by 4 bases and J by 0 bases, with 16 bases between them. CDR3 size: 16 residues. The CDR3 DNA sequence: TGTGCCAGCAGTTCCCCGCCTCGGCAGGGCTCCTACGAGCAGTACTTC. Translating gives CASSSPPRQGSYEQYF. Full variable domain (missing parts from reference TRBV28 and TRBJ2-7): DVKVTQSSRYLVKRTGEKVFLECVQDMDHENMFWYRQDPGLGLRLIYFSYDVKMKEKGDIPEGYSVSREKKERFSLILESASTNQTSMYLCASSSPPRQGSYEQYFGPGTRLTVT.

This clone was found a few times. Distinct nucleotide sequences in the sample also encode this CDR3. Here the CDR3 reads CASSTGDQETQYF. The CDR3 bases are TGTGCCAGTTCAACAGGGGATCAAGAGACCCAGTACTTC. This sequence joins TRBV2 and TRBJ2-5, with TRBD1 matching 7 bases. Germline V lookup: CDR1 SNHLY, CDR2 FYNNEI. The junction had 6 bases not matched to a gene; V was cut back by 9 bases and J by 2 bases. The CDR3 is 13 residues long.

This sequence joins TRBV7-9 and TRBJ2-7, with D perhaps TRBD2 (5 bases). Trimming stripped 5 bases from V and 4 bases from J, with 18 bases between. This CDR3 is 15 amino acids long. Germline V gene sequence: CDR1 SEHNR, CDR2 FQNEAQ (reference sequence). Here the CDR3 reads CASSPLRTGGYEQYF. CDR3 nucleotide sequence: TGTGCCAGCAGCCCTCTCCGGACCGGAGGATACGAGCAGTACTTC.

This chain uses TRBV4-3 with TRBJ1-4; D is unclear. This CDR3 contains 15 residues. V lost 0 bases and J lost 6, with 11 bases in between. The germline V gene has CDR1 LGHNA and CDR2 YSLEER. The chain's CDR3 is CASSQDRGNDEKLFF. The DNA for the CDR3 is TGCGCCAGCAGCCAAGATCGCGGGAATGATGAAAAACTGTTTTTT.

The rearrangement uses TRBV29-1 and TRBJ2-3; TRBD2 aligns across 8 bases. Trimming cost V 5 bases and J 1 base; bases outside gene matches: 8. The CDR3 loop spans 15 amino acids. Per germline, CDR1 SQVTM and CDR2 ANQGSEA. The DNA for the CDR3 is TGCAGCGTTAAGAGGGCACTAGCGGGCACAGATACGCAGTATTTT. Encoded protein: CSVKRALAGTDTQYF.

The J gene is TRBJ1-4, the V gene TRBV3-1 (or the pseudogene TRBV3-2); no clear D. The CDR3 runs 13 residues. Deletions cut 4 bases from V and 14 bases from J, with 17 bases between. Germline V lookup: CDR1 LGHDT, CDR2 YNNKEL (reference sequence). The CDR3 DNA follows: TGTGCCAGCAGCCCCGGGTCTACTTCTATTCTGTTTTTT. It codes for CASSPGSTSILFF.

The V call is TRBV6-6, the J call TRBJ1-6; 10 bases map to TRBD1. CDR3 length equals 15 residues. V dropped 5 bases and J dropped 10; count of bases not matched to a gene: 8. Germline-derived CDR1 and CDR2 are MNHNY and SVGAGI (reference sequence). For the CDR3, the DNA is TGTGCCAGCAGTCCGAGACAGGGGGCAGGATCACCCCTCCACTTT. Protein sequence: CASSPRQGAGSPLHF.

The chain couples TRBV5-1 to TRBJ1-2, with 10 positions matching TRBD1. Germline assignment: CDR1 SGHRS and CDR2 YFSETQ. The CDR3 loop spans 16 amino acids. Trimming cost V 4 bases and J 6 bases; bases outside gene matches: 12. The CDR3 coding sequence is TGCGCCAGCAGCCTATTAACCCAGACAGGGGGCCATGGCTACACCTTC. It codes for CASSLLTQTGGHGYTF.

This chain uses TRBV28 with TRBJ1-2; 7 nucleotides align to TRBD1. Germline CDR1 and CDR2: MDHEN and SYDVKM. The CDR3 is made up of 15 amino acids. The J segment lost 3 bases and the V segment lost 5 bases, leaving 9 bases of the junction unmatched. The CDR3 loop is CASSPNDREHYGYTF. Here the CDR3 DNA reads TGTGCCAGCAGTCCCAATGACAGGGAGCACTATGGCTACACCTTC.

The genes are TRBV2 and TRBJ2-7; TRBD1 matches at 10 bases. Germline V gene sequence: CDR1 SNHLY, CDR2 FYNNEI. This CDR3 has 13 residues. V lost 4 bases, J lost 10 bases, and 7 bases stayed unmatched. The CDR3 DNA is TGTGCCAGCAGTGTGATGGGACAGGGGAGTCAGTACTTC. It yields the protein CASSVMGQGSQYF. Full variable domain (missing parts from reference TRBV2 and TRBJ2-7): EPEVTQTPSHQVTQMGQEVILRCVPISNHLYFYWYRQILGQKVEFLVSFYNNEISEKSEIFDDQFSVERPDGSNFTLKIRSTKLEDSAMYFCASSVMGQGSQYFGPGTRLTVT.

The rearrangement uses TRBV11-2 and TRBJ2-1; TRBD2 matches 12 bases. With 4 bases clipped from V and 7 bases from J, the junction kept 5 bases outside the gene matches. CDR1 is SGHAT and CDR2 is FQNNGV in the germline V gene. This CDR3 is built from 15 residues. CDR3 region: CASSSLAGGRNEQFF. The CDR3 DNA sequence: TGTGCCAGCAGCTCCCTAGCGGGGGGGCGAAATGAGCAGTTCTTC.

This chain links TRBV4-3 with TRBJ1-1, with TRBD1 as a possible D gene (5 bases). Looked up from germline, CDR1 is LGHNA and CDR2 is YSLEER. Deletions cut 0 bases from V and 6 bases from J, with 14 bases between. The CDR3 spans 15 residues. The CDR3: CASSQEGLGRAEAFF. CDR3 DNA: TGCGCCAGCAGCCAAGAGGGGCTCGGGAGGGCTGAAGCTTTCTTT.

This CDR3 is CASKSGPTNEKLFF. The CDR3 DNA follows: TGTGCCAGCAAATCAGGGCCAACTAATGAAAAACTGTTTTTT. The chain is built from TRBV6-5 and TRBJ1-4; tentative D call: TRBD1 (5 bases). The CDR3 is 14 residues long. Germline V gene data show CDR1 as MNHEY and CDR2 as SVGAGI. V was trimmed by 7 bases and J by 0 bases, leaving 9 bases between them.

Concerning this clone: One base separates it from a far larger clone, so it is likely a read error. The chain recombines TRBV5-8 with TRBJ1-1; D might be TRBD1 (6 bases). CDR3 length: 13 amino acids. V lost 3 bases and J lost 1, with 7 bases in between. Per the germline V gene, CDR1 is SGHTS and CDR2 is YDEGEE. The CDR3 nucleotides are TGTGCCAGCAGCTCCAGGGGGAACACTGAAGCTTTCTTT. The encoded protein is CASSSRGNTEAFF. The variable domain in full, with the rest retrieved from reference TRBV5-8 and TRBJ1-1, is EAGVTQSPTHLIKTRGQQATLRCSPISGHTSVYWYQQALGLGLQFLLWYDEGEERNRGNFPPRFSGRQFPNYSSELNVNALELEDSALYLCASSSRGNTEAFFGQGTRLTVV.

This chain connects TRBV6-2 or TRBV6-3 to TRBJ1-4; D possibly corresponds to TRBD1 (6 bases). The CDR3 is made up of 17 amino acids. The germline V gene encodes CDR1 MNHEY and CDR2 SVGEGT. The V end was cut by 0 bases, the J end by 6 bases, with 17 bases between. The CDR3 region has the DNA TGTGCCAGCAGTTACTCGAGGTCGACAGGTTTGGATGAAAAACTGTTTTTT. It is translated as CASSYSRSTGLDEKLFF.

This chain joins TRBV5-6 and TRBJ2-3; 9 nucleotides agree with TRBD2. Unmatched junction bases numbered 8, after V lost 0 bases and J lost 3 bases. The germline gives CDR1 SGHDT, CDR2 YYEEEE. The CDR3 sequence is 17 residues long. As DNA, the CDR3 is TGTGCCAGCAGCTTGGTTAGCGGGGGTTCCCGTACAGATACGCAGTATTTT. It specifies CASSLVSGGSRTDTQYF.

This chain uses TRBV6-4 with TRBJ2-3; 7 bases agree with TRBD1. V lost 4 bases, J lost 0 bases, and 1 base stayed unmatched. This CDR3 has 14 amino acids. The germline CDR1 and CDR2 sequences are MRHNA and SNTAGT. CDR3 in amino acids: CASSGTGSTDTQYF. In DNA form, the CDR3 reads TGTGCCAGCAGTGGGACAGGCAGCACAGATACGCAGTATTTT.

This clone was counted once. The chain uses TRBV19 and TRBJ2-3; tentative D call: TRBD2 (7 bases). Trimming took 3 bases from V and 3 from J, leaving 13 bases between them. Germline CDR1 LNHDA, CDR2 SQIVND (reference sequence). CDR3 length: 15 amino acids. The CDR3 bases are TGTGCCAGTAGTATTGGGCGGGGGCTGACAGATACGCAGTATTTT. It codes for CASSIGRGLTDTQYF.

This clone has just one count. The gene calls are TRBV11-2 and TRBJ2-7, with no clear D. The germline V gene encodes CDR1 SGHAT and CDR2 FQNNGV. The CDR3 has 12 amino acids. V lost 2 bases and J lost 3, with 5 bases in between. The CDR3 loop reads CASSLTRYEQYF. CDR3 coding DNA: TGTGCCAGCAGCTTAACACGCTACGAGCAGTACTTC.